This passage covers 3 T cell receptor beta chains from one sample sequenced in a study of blood T cell repertoires in COVID-19. The method was immunoSEQ multiplex PCR; TCRdb's version includes in-frame clones alone and lacks a portion of them. The repertoire holds 150,000 to 200,000 clones, with around 85% as singletons. The sequencing sample was made of peripheral blood. Source of these receptors: a woman aged 55-75 years with acute or convalescent COVID-19.

In its sample, this clone was seen once. The genes are TRBV9 and TRBJ2-2, with D perhaps TRBD1 (5 bases). Trimming removed 2 bases at V and 3 bases at J, with 14 bases between. Germline V gene data show CDR1 as SGDLS and CDR2 as YYNGEE. The CDR3 sequence is 16 residues long. CDR3 region: CASSVLGDWYTGELFF. CDR3 DNA: TGTGCCAGCAGCGTCTTAGGGGATTGGTACACCGGGGAGCTGTTTTTT.

This clone was detected only once. The rearrangement links TRBV27 to TRBJ1-2; 8 bases map to TRBD1. The CDR3 has 16 amino acids. Germline values: CDR1 MNHEY, CDR2 SMNVEV (reference sequence). Losses at the gene ends were 4 bases for V and 6 bases for J; bases not matched to a gene: 13. The DNA of the CDR3 is TGTGCCAGCAGTTCCTGGACAGGGACGGTTCTGGATGGCTACACCTTC. This gives the protein CASSSWTGTVLDGYTF.

CDR3 sequence: CASSLGDRGNTEAFF. Written as DNA, the CDR3 is TGTGCCAGCAGCCTGGGGGACAGGGGGAACACTGAAGCTTTCTTT. The V gene is TRBV5-8, the J gene TRBJ1-1; 10 nucleotides match TRBD1. Germline CDR1 is SGHTS and CDR2 is YDEGEE. The V segment lost 4 bases and the J segment 1 base; nucleotides outside the gene matches: 4. The length of the CDR3 is 15 residues.